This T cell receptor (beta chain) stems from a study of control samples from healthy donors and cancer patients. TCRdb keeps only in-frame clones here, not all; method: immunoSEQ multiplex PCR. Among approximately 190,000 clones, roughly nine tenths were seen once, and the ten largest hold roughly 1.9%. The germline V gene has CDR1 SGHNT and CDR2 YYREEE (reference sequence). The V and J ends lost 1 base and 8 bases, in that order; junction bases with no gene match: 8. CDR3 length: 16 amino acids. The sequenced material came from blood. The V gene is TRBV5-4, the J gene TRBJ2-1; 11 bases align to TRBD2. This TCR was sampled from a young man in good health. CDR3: CASSLRLAGGRDEQFF. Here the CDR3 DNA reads TGTGCCAGCAGCTTGAGGCTAGCGGGGGGTAGGGATGAGCAGTTCTTC. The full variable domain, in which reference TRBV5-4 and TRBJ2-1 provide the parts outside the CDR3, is ETGVTQSPTHLIKTRGQQVTLRCSSQSGHNTVSWYQQALGQGPQFIFQYYREEENGRGNFPPRFSGLQFPNYSSELNVNALELDDSALYLCASSLRLAGGRDEQFFGPGTRLTVL.